The source of this TCR beta chain is a study of technical replicates of blood from a few donors. Germline V gives CDR1 MDHEN, CDR2 SYDVKM. The V gene end was trimmed by 7 bases and the J gene end by 6 bases; junction bases not matched to a gene: 15. CDR3 size: 17 residues. Method: immunoSEQ multiplex PCR; TCRdb's copy keeps in-frame clones and lacks some. The sample contains about 70,000 clones, 95% to 98% of which appear only once. The rearrangement uses TRBV28 and TRBJ2-2; 9 bases line up with TRBD2. The sequence came from a human donor in good health. The material sequenced was T cells isolated from PBMCs. This CDR3 is CASTWNSGRYKSGELFF. The CDR3, as DNA: TGTGCCAGCACTTGGAATAGCGGGAGATATAAATCCGGGGAGCTGTTTTTT.